The following is a TCR beta chain sequence with its context. The antigen is undetermined. This sample was included in a study of OX40 agonist ivuxolimab in advanced cancers. The wider study: The dose-escalation cohort was just under 85% male, with a mean age of approximately 62 years, ranging about 23 to 79.

The repertoire was sequenced with immunoSEQ multiplex PCR; TCRdb's copy has only in-frame clones and lacks some. The data contain 80,000 to 90,000 clones, around 84% of them singletons. Looked up from germline, CDR1 is MGHDK and CDR2 is SYGVNS. Trimming left V 1 base short and J 12 bases short, with 19 bases between. The CDR3 runs 15 residues. Findings and caveats of the study: Antigen specificity was not determined for the expanded peripheral T cells.

This clonotype originated in an adult with an advanced solid tumor such as melanoma, head and neck, liver or kidney cancer. Sequenced here: CD4+ or CD8+ T cells sorted from blood, sampled in a trial of the OX40 agonist ivuxolimab. This chain links TRBV25-1 with TRBJ2-1; perhaps TRBD1 as D (6 bases). CDR3 DNA sequence: TGTGCCAGCAGTGAATTACACATGGGGGCAGGGCGGCAGTTCTTC. This encodes CASSELHMGAGRQFF.